This paragraph covers one T cell receptor beta chain sequence. What it recognizes is unknown. The data were produced by immunoSEQ multiplex PCR, yet TCRdb's version contains in-frame clones alone and is incomplete. The table lists more than 200,000 clones, 70% of them singletons, with roughly 15% in the top ten. CDR1 and CDR2 (germline): LNHNV, YYDKDF (reference sequence). V lost 1 base and J lost 6, with 10 bases in between. The CDR3 runs 14 residues. This entry comes from a study of cytotoxic CD8 clonotypes in ibrutinib-treated CLL. For the study at large: When averaged across all of the samples, the counts came to approximately 280,000 productive templates and tens of thousands of productive rearrangements. Whole-study findings and limits: Clonality correlated strongly with circulating CD8+ T cells and exceeded age-matched healthy donors at baseline. Clonality rose at ibrutinib response and fell back toward baseline at progression.

Specimen: PBMCs, collected after 24 months of ibrutinib treatment. This TCR derives from a human donor with chronic lymphocytic leukemia. The rearrangement uses TRBV15 and TRBJ2-1; TRBD1 is a possible D gene (5 bases). This chain's CDR3 is CATSRARVINEQFF. The CDR3 bases are TGTGCCACCAGCAGAGCCAGGGTGATCAATGAGCAGTTCTTC.